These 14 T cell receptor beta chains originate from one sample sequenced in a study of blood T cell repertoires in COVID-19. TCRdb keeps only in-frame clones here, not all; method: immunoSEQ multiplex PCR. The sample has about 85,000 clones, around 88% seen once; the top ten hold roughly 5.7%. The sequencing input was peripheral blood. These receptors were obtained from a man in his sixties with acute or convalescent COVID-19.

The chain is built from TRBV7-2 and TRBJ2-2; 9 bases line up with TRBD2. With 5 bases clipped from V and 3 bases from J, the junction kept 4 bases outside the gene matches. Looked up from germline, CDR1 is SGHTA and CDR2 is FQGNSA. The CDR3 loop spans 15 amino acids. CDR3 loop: CASSRGGGDTGELFF. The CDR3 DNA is TGTGCCAGCAGCCGCGGGGGGGGCGACACCGGGGAGCTGTTTTTT.

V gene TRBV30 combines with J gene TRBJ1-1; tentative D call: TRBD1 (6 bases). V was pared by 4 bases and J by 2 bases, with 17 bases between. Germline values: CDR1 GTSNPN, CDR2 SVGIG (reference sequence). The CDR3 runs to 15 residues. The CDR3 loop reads CAWTPQGQVNTEAFF. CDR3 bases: TGTGCCTGGACACCCCAGGGACAAGTAAACACTGAAGCTTTCTTT.

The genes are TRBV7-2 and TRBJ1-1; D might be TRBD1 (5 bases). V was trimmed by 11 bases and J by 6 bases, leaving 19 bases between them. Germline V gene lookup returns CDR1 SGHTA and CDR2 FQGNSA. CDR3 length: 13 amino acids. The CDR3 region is CAGQGGVGAEAFF. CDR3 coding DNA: TGTGCCGGGCAGGGAGGGGTAGGGGCTGAAGCTTTCTTT.

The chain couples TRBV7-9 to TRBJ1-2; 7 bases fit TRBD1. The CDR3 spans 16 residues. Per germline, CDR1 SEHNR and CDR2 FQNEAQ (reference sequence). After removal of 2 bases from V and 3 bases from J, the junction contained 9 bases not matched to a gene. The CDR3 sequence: CASSLSGTEAHYGYTF. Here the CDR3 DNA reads TGTGCCAGCAGCTTATCCGGGACAGAGGCTCACTATGGCTACACCTTC.

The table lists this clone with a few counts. The CDR3 region is CASSRTGGRTEAFF. In DNA, the CDR3 is TGTGCCAGCAGCCGTACAGGGGGAAGGACTGAAGCTTTCTTT. This sequence joins TRBV14 and TRBJ1-1; TRBD1 matches at 8 bases. The length of the CDR3 is 14 residues. The V segment lost 4 bases and the J segment 5 bases; nucleotides outside the gene matches: 6. From germline, CDR1 is SGHDN and CDR2 FVKESK. The full variable domain, in which reference TRBV14 and TRBJ1-1 provide the parts outside the CDR3, is EAGVTQFPSHSVIEKGQTVTLRCDPISGHDNLYWYRRVMGKEIKFLLHFVKESKQDESGMPNNRFLAERTGGTYSTLKVQPAELEDSGVYFCASSRTGGRTEAFFGQGTRLTVV.

The CDR3 coding sequence is TGCGCCAGCAGCTTGGGACGGACAGACAATGAGCAGTTCTTC. As protein: CASSLGRTDNEQFF. The chain recombines TRBV5-1 with TRBJ2-1; D may be TRBD1 (6 bases). Germline V CDR1 and CDR2: SGHRS, YFSETQ. There are 14 residues in the CDR3. Trimming cost V 0 bases and J 5 bases, with 9 bases left between them.

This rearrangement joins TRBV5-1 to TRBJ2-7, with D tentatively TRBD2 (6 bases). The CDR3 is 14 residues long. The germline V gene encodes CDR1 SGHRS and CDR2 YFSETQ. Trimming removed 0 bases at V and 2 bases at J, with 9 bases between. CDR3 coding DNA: TGCGCCAGCAGCTTGGAAGGCGGGACCTACGAGCAGTACTTC. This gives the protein CASSLEGGTYEQYF.

The CDR3 spells CASSPGAGPGGELFF. CDR3 bases: TGTGCCAGCAGCCCAGGGGCAGGGCCGGGCGGGGAGCTGTTTTTT. This chain links TRBV11-2 with TRBJ2-2, with D maybe TRBD1 (6 bases). Germline CDR1 SGHAT, CDR2 FQNNGV. The V end lost 5 bases, the J end lost 7 bases, and 17 bases lay between the germline ends. This CDR3 comprises 15 residues.

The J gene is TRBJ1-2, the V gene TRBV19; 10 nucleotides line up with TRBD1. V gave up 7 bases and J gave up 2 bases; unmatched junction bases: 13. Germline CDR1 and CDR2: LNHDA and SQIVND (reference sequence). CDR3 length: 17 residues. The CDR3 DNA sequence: TGTGCCAGTACTAACGCGGGACAGGGGAGGATAAACTATGGCTACACCTTC. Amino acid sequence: CASTNAGQGRINYGYTF.

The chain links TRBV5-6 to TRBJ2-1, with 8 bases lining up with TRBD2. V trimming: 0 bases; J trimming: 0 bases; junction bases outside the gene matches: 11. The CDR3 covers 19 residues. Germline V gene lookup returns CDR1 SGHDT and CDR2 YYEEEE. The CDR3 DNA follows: TGTGCCAGCAGCTTGGAGGCTTGGCGGGGGGCAAGCTCCTACAATGAGCAGTTCTTC. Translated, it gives CASSLEAWRGASSYNEQFF.

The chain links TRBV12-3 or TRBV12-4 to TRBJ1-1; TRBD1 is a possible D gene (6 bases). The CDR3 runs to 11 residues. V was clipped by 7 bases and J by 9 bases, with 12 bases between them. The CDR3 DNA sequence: TGTGCCAGCATTAACACAGGGAAAGCTTTCTTT. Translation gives CASINTGKAFF.

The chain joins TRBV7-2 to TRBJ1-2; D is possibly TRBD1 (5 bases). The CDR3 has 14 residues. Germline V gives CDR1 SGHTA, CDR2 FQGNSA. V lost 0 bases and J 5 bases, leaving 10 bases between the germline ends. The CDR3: CASSLATGLYGYTF. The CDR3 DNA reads TGTGCCAGCAGCTTAGCCACAGGATTATATGGCTACACCTTC.

The CDR3 bases are TGCGCCAGCAGCCGCCAAAGGGGGACCCAGTACTTC. It encodes CASSRQRGTQYF. V usage is TRBV4-3 and J usage is TRBJ2-5, with TRBD1 as a possible D gene (5 bases). The CDR3 has 12 amino acids. Germline CDR1 reads LGHNA; CDR2 reads YSLEER. V was trimmed by 4 bases and J by 7 bases, leaving 10 bases between them.

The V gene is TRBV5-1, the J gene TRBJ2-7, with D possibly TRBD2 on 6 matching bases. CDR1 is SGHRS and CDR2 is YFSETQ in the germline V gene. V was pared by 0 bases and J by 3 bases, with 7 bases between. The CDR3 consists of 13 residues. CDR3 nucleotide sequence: TGCGCCAGCAGCTTGGGCGGGGTCTACGAGCAGTACTTC. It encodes CASSLGGVYEQYF.